The 17 T cell receptor delta chains reported below all come from one sample, sequenced in a study of gamma-delta T cells after stem cell transplantation. TCRdb applied CATT to the RT-PCR reads for clone calling. The repertoire has over 2,000 delta-chain clones, 1% to 1.5% of them found once; the top ten carry about 24%. Sequencing input: gamma-delta T cells. The receptor source for this set is a human donor. It is not recorded whose cells these are; they may come from a transplant donor.

Comment on this clone: A read error is likely here: a far larger clone is one base away. The same CDR3 arises from other DNA sequences in this sample as well. The chain employs TRDV2 and TRDJ1; D unresolved. The V end lost 3 bases, the J end lost 3 bases, and 19 bases lay between the germline ends. Per the germline V gene, CDR1 is GEAIGNYY and CDR2 is EKD. The CDR3 consists of 16 residues. The CDR3 sequence: CACDLLTPLSSDKLIF. Here the CDR3 DNA reads TGTGCCTGTGACTTGTTGACCCCTCTCTCTTCCGATAAACTCATCTTT.

As to this clone: For this DNA, TCRdb reports the protein of a much larger clone, which diverges at residue 3, most likely from a read error; the protein presented here is translated directly from the DNA. The chain has TRDV2 and TRDJ3; maybe TRDD3 (6 bases). CDR1 is GEAIGNYY, CDR2 EKD, per germline. There are 17 residues in the CDR3. CDR3 in DNA: TGTGCCCGTGACACCGTTGGGGGGACCTGGGACACCCGACAGATGTTTTTC. It encodes CARDTVGGTWDTRQMFF.

The chain joins TRDV2 to TRDJ1; 7 positions match TRDD3. The CDR3 spans 19 residues. Germline trimming cut 1 base from V and 0 bases from J; bases unmatched to any gene: 16. Germline CDR1 is GEAIGNYY and CDR2 is EKD. CDR3 residues: CACDTVPGDKGEYTDKLIF. DNA for the CDR3: TGTGCCTGTGACACGGTCCCTGGGGATAAGGGGGAATACACCGATAAACTCATCTTT.

In this sample, this clone turned up a few times. The TCRdb protein, from a much larger clone, departs from this DNA's translation at residue 11, likely by read error; the protein shown derives from the DNA. This sequence joins TRDV2 and TRDJ1; 9 bases fit TRDD3. Germline values: CDR1 GEAIGNYY, CDR2 EKD. The CDR3 runs 14 residues. The CDR3 coding sequence is TGTGCCTGTGAACCCTGGGGGATTACCGATATACTCATCTTT. Encoded protein: CACEPWGITDILIF.

Comment on this clone: TCRdb's protein, taken from a much larger clone, differs from this DNA's translation at residue 3, likely owing to a read error; the protein displayed comes from the DNA. The chain uses TRDV2 and TRDJ1; D not resolved. There are 18 residues in the CDR3. CDR1 is GEAIGNYY, CDR2 EKD, per germline. Trimming took 8 bases from V and 0 from J, leaving 27 bases between them. In nucleotides, the CDR3 is TGTGCCTATGAAACGGTACCGTCAGGGACCCAATACACCGATAAACTCATCTTT. Translated: CAYETVPSGTQYTDKLIF.

A few counts support this clone. TCRdb's entry gives the protein of a much larger clone, which mismatches this DNA's translation at residue 13, likely from a read error; the protein reported here is translated from the DNA. The chain has TRDV2 and TRDJ1, with 9 bases that match TRDD3. V gave up 3 bases and J gave up 3 bases; unmatched junction bases: 16. Per germline, CDR1 GEAIGNYY and CDR2 EKD. The CDR3 contains 18 residues. CDR3 residues: CACDRVLGDRINADKLIF. DNA of the CDR3: TGTGCCTGTGACCGGGTACTGGGGGACCGCATCAACGCCGATAAACTCATCTTT.

This clone was found a few times. TCRdb records a much larger clone's protein for this DNA, with a difference at residue 7 that likely arises from a read error; the protein given is the translation of the DNA. This sequence joins TRDV2 and TRDJ1; no reliable D call. The germline V gene has CDR1 GEAIGNYY and CDR2 EKD. This CDR3 is 18 amino acids long. V was shortened by 4 bases and J by 0 bases, with 23 bases between the two germline ends. The CDR3: CACETVLSGTQYTDKLIF. As DNA, the CDR3 is TGTGCCTGTGAAACGGTACTGTCAGGGACCCAATACACCGATAAACTCATCTTT.

Concerning this clone: TCRdb's listed protein matches a much larger clone and diverges from this DNA's translation at residue 11, likely through a read error; the protein shown comes from the DNA. The rearrangement links TRDV2 to TRDJ1; D unresolved. V was shortened by 3 bases and J by 3 bases, with 19 bases between the two germline ends. The CDR3 is 16 amino acids. The germline V gene encodes CDR1 GEAIGNYY and CDR2 EKD. The CDR3 here is CACDLLTPLSADKLIF. Written as DNA, the CDR3 is TGTGCCTGTGACTTGTTGACCCCTCTCTCCGCCGATAAACTCATCTTT.

In its sample, this clone ranks as large. The same CDR3 also results from other DNA sequences found in this sample. In DNA form, the CDR3 reads TGTGCCTGTGACATAATTCAGATGGGGGATACTAAGGCAGAACTCATCTTT. The encoded protein is CACDIIQMGDTKAELIF. The gene calls are TRDV2 and TRDJ1; 10 bases agree with TRDD3. V dropped 2 bases and J dropped 9; count of bases not matched to a gene: 17. The length of the CDR3 is 17 residues. In germline, CDR1 is GEAIGNYY, CDR2 EKD.

Turning to this clone: For this DNA, TCRdb reports the protein of a much larger clone, which diverges at residue 14, most likely from a read error; the protein presented here is translated directly from the DNA. This sequence joins TRDV2 and TRDJ1; TRDD3 aligns across 13 bases. There are 18 residues in the CDR3. Germline loops: CDR1 GEAIGNYY, CDR2 EKD. The CDR3 is CACDYLTGGYEKAEKLIF. The CDR3 coding sequence is TGTGCCTGTGACTACCTTACTGGGGGATACGAGAAGGCCGAAAAACTCATCTTT.

In this sample, this clone turned up a few times. The V and J genes are TRDV2 and TRDJ1; no firm D call. CDR1 is GEAIGNYY, CDR2 EKD, per germline. The CDR3 is made up of 12 amino acids. The CDR3 DNA reads TGTGCTGGGTATACCCTCACCGATAAACTCATCTTT. It translates to CAGYTLTDKLIF.

This clone has more than one count but fewer than ten. This likely stems from a read error, as it lies one base from a far larger clone. This sequence joins TRDV2 and TRDJ1; 13 nucleotides agree with TRDD3. The germline gives CDR1 GEAIGNYY, CDR2 EKD. The CDR3 is 22 amino acids. The CDR3 nucleotides are TGTGCCTGTAACACCGTTTCGACTGGGGGATACGGCCCCCTGGTGTACACCGATAAACTCATCTTT. This sequence encodes CACNTVSTGGYGPLVYTDKLIF.

Only a few counts were recorded for this clone. Translating this DNA gives a protein that differs at residue 15 from the TCRdb one, which belongs to a much larger clone; a read error is likely, and the protein shown is this translation. V gene TRDV2 combines with J gene TRDJ1; 8 bases fit TRDD3. V was pared by 1 base and J by 3 bases, with 21 bases of the junction left unmatched. This CDR3 region has 20 residues. Germline CDR1 and CDR2: GEAIGNYY and EKD. This CDR3 is CACDTLIPMEWGMRADKLIF. Written as DNA, the CDR3 is TGTGCCTGTGACACGCTTATCCCGATGGAGTGGGGGATGCGCGCCGATAAACTCATCTTT.

This clone was detected many times. This likely reflects a read error, since a far larger clone is one base away. The chain links TRDV2 to TRDJ3; 8 nucleotides agree with TRDD3. This CDR3 spans 19 amino acids. Germline V gives CDR1 GEAIGNYY, CDR2 EKD. DNA of the CDR3: TGTGCCTGTGACACCGCAACTGGGGGTATTTCCTGGGGCACCCGACAGATGTTTTTC. Protein sequence: CACDTATGGISWGTRQMFF.

This clone was found a few times. TCRdb's entry gives the protein of a much larger clone, which mismatches this DNA's translation at residue 10, likely from a read error; the protein reported here is translated from the DNA. V gene TRDV1 combines with J gene TRDJ1; a possible D gene is TRDD2 (6 bases). The CDR3 consists of 19 residues. CDR1 and CDR2 from the germline V gene are TSWWSYY and QGS. Trimming stripped 0 bases from V and 2 bases from J, with 22 bases between. DNA of the CDR3: TGTGCTCTTGGGGAACTTGGTCCTTCCCACGTTAGGGGAACCGATAAACTCATCTTT. It specifies CALGELGPSHVRGTDKLIF.

A note on this clone: This DNA's translation differs at residue 15 from TCRdb's protein, which comes from a much larger clone; a read error is likely, and the protein shown is translated from the DNA. V usage is TRDV2 and J usage is TRDJ3, with D maybe TRDD3 (6 bases). Germline values: CDR1 GEAIGNYY, CDR2 EKD. This CDR3 spans 17 amino acids. The CDR3 here is CACDTPAGDWDTRQTFF. Written as DNA, the CDR3 is TGTGCCTGTGACACTCCTGCCGGGGACTGGGACACCCGACAGACGTTTTTC.

This clone has only a few counts. TCRdb's listed protein matches a much larger clone and diverges from this DNA's translation at residue 9, likely through a read error; the protein shown comes from the DNA. V gene TRDV2 combines with J gene TRDJ1; D is unclear. V was cut by 3 bases and J by 0 bases, with 22 bases left in between. CDR1 and CDR2 from the germline V gene are GEAIGNYY and EKD. CDR3 size: 18 residues. CDR3 residues: CACDLITLRTQYTDKLIF. CDR3 nucleotides: TGTGCCTGTGACCTTATTACCTTGAGGACACAGTACACCGATAAACTCATCTTT.